The T cell receptor (beta chain) described here comes from a study of T-cell reconstitution after alpha-beta-depleted transplantation in children. Findings and caveats of the study: Once a year had passed after transplant, T-cell counts and diversity came mostly from newly produced T cells. Two months or so post-transplant, alpha-beta T cells reportedly derived from several hundred expanded graft clones.

Preparation of the TCRbeta library used unique molecular identifiers. TCRdb reprocessed the PCR reads via MiXCR and lists one record per CDR3 protein. Found here are 900,000 or so distinct CDR3 sequences, roughly 15% of them singletons; the top ten hold just under 5%. CDR1 and CDR2 from the germline V gene are ENHRY and SYGVKD. Trimming stripped 5 bases from V and 5 bases from J, with 13 bases between. The CDR3 loop spans 13 amino acids. To note about this clonotype: Its antigen remains unidentified.

The sequence came from a male patient younger than 18 who had a stem cell transplant for acute lymphoblastic leukemia, so the T cells may come from the graft donor. The rearrangement links TRBV10-3 to TRBJ2-7; TRBD1 is a possible D gene (6 bases). Sequenced here: PBMCs, mostly from graft donor cells, sampled 360 days after TCRalphabeta/CD19-depleted stem cell transplant. The CDR3 sequence is CAISHQGRDEQYF. CDR3 in DNA: TGTGCCATCAGTCATCAGGGGCGAGACGAGCAGTACTTC.